This T cell receptor beta chain appears in the sequencing data of a study of blood T cell repertoires in COVID-19. Study background: Samples taken during acute and convalescent COVID-19 were collected in the United States, Italy and Spain. T cells, B-cell-depleted T cells, or PBMCs provided the cDNA or gDNA that served as material.

CDR3 length equals 16 residues. CDR1 is SGDLS, CDR2 YYNGEE, per germline. V gave up 4 bases and J gave up 4 bases; unmatched junction bases: 8. Original handling: Nucleated cell counts were estimated from reference gene primer amplification. Produced via immunoSEQ multiplex PCR; TCRdb's table is partial and in-frame only. Clone size and V and J calls were adopted from that table, with D and trimming inferred from the DNA. The sample shows 180,000 or so clones, 65% to 90% of them seen only once. The chain is built from TRBV9 and TRBJ2-1, with TRBD2 identical over 10 bases. This receptor was taken from a man between 60 and 75 years old with acute or convalescent COVID-19. The material sequenced was peripheral blood. The CDR3 DNA reads as TGTGCCAGCAGCCTGATAGCGGGAGGCCATTACAATGAGCAGTTCTTC. Its protein product is CASSLIAGGHYNEQFF.